This T cell receptor (beta chain) was sequenced for a study of T-cell reconstitution after alpha-beta-depleted transplantation in children. As it was prepared, the TCRbeta library received unique molecular identifiers. One entry per CDR3 protein results from TCRdb running MiXCR on the PCR reads. The repertoire has approximately 490,000 distinct CDR3 sequences, about 11% of them found once; the top ten carry about 2.1%. Ten or more counts support this clonotype. The TCR was taken from a child aged 2 to 15 with inherited bone marrow failure, due to receive a stem cell transplant. The sequenced sample was PBMCs, obtained before TCRalphabeta/CD19-depleted stem cell transplant.

This CDR3 is CASSLAGQGSYGYTF. DNA for the CDR3: TGTGCCAGCAGCTTAGCAGGACAGGGCAGCTATGGCTACACCTTC. The V gene is TRBV7-6, the J gene TRBJ1-2; TRBD1 matches at 8 bases. In germline, CDR1 is SGHVS, CDR2 FNYEAQ. Germline trimming cut 0 bases from V and 4 bases from J; bases unmatched to any gene: 4. The CDR3 runs to 15 residues. Together with reference TRBV7-6 and TRBJ1-2, the CDR3 gives the full variable domain: GAGVSQSPRYKVTKRGQDVALRCDPISGHVSLYWYRQALGQGPEFLTYFNYEAQQDKSGLPNDRFSAERPEGSISTLTIQRTEQRDSAMYRCASSLAGQGSYGYTFGSGTRLTVV.